The next 10 T cell receptor beta chains were all read from a single sample in a study of OX40 agonist ivuxolimab in advanced cancers. Receptor libraries were prepared by the immunoSEQ multiplex PCR assay. Drawn from immuneACCESS, this table holds only the in-frame rearrangements with V and J called that TCRdb kept. Clones are partly lost; checked studies trace under half to an unresolved V gene and leave the rest unexplained. The sample profile shows about 28,000 clones; 84% of them were found once. The ten largest clones add up to around 17% of the sample. The sequencing here drew on CD4+ or CD8+ T cells sorted from blood, taken in a trial of the OX40 agonist ivuxolimab. These TCRs come from an adult with an advanced solid tumor such as melanoma, head and neck, liver or kidney cancer.

This clone was detected only a few times. The CDR3 bases are TGTGCCAGCAGTGATATCGCGGGGCGGCGGTACGAGCAGTACTTC. Translated: CASSDIAGRRYEQYF. This chain links TRBV2 with TRBJ2-7; D might be TRBD2 (6 bases). V was pared by 3 bases and J by 4 bases, with 16 bases between. This CDR3 has 15 residues. Germline V gene sequence: CDR1 SNHLY, CDR2 FYNNEI.

J is TRBJ2-1 and V is TRBV7-9; 11 positions match TRBD2. V was clipped by 3 bases and J by 0 bases; unmatched bases: 4. Germline V gene lookup returns CDR1 SEHNR and CDR2 FQNEAQ (reference sequence). CDR3 length equals 17 residues. The CDR3 coding sequence is TGTGCCAGCAGCTTCACTAGCGGGGGCCCCTCCTACAATGAGCAGTTCTTC. Amino acid sequence: CASSFTSGGPSYNEQFF.

V is TRBV11-2 and J is TRBJ2-7; perhaps D is TRBD1 or TRBD2 (5 bases each). In germline, CDR1 is SGHAT, CDR2 FQNNGV. CDR3 length: 13 amino acids. V was clipped by 3 bases and J by 6 bases, with 12 bases between them. CDR3 DNA: TGTGCCAGCAGCTTCTGGGCAGGGAGCGAGCAGTACTTC. Residues: CASSFWAGSEQYF.

The chain carries TRBV11-3 and TRBJ2-7, with 8 bases lining up with TRBD1. CDR1 and CDR2 from the germline V gene are SGHNT and YENEEA. The CDR3 is 15 residues long. V was clipped by 3 bases and J by 2 bases; unmatched bases: 6. The DNA of the CDR3 is TGTGCCAGCAGCTTGTGGACAGGGCTTACCTACGAGCAGTACTTC. Translation: CASSLWTGLTYEQYF. Together with reference TRBV11-3 and TRBJ2-7, the CDR3 gives the full variable domain: EAGVVQSPRYKIIEKKQPVAFWCNPISGHNTLYWYLQNLGQGPELLIRYENEEAVDDSQLPKDRFSAERLKGVDSTLKIQPAELGDSAVYLCASSLWTGLTYEQYFGPGTRLTVT.

The rearrangement links TRBV7-9 to TRBJ1-1; D uncertain. This CDR3 has 11 residues. CDR1 and CDR2 from the germline V gene are SEHNR and FQNEAQ (reference sequence). The V end was cut by 0 bases, the J end by 8 bases, with 4 bases between. CDR3 in DNA: TGTGCCAGCAGCTTAGCTTGGGAAGCTTTCTTT. This codes for CASSLAWEAFF.

The rearrangement uses TRBV28 and TRBJ1-1; possible D gene TRBD1, 6 bases. Germline V gene sequence: CDR1 MDHEN, CDR2 SYDVKM. V lost 2 bases to trimming and J lost 5 bases, with 6 bases between them. The CDR3 contains 12 residues. CDR3 DNA: TGTGCCAGCAGTTTACAGGGGACTGAAGCTTTCTTT. Protein sequence: CASSLQGTEAFF.

This chain uses TRBV6-1 with TRBJ2-3; 8 bases align to TRBD1. Germline V gene lookup returns CDR1 MNHNS and CDR2 SASEGT. With 6 bases clipped from V and 1 base from J, the junction kept 6 bases outside the gene matches. This CDR3 contains 15 residues. In nucleotides, the CDR3 is TGTGCCAGCAGGAAGGTACAGGGGGGCACAGATACGCAGTATTTT. It codes for CASRKVQGGTDTQYF.

This clone was recorded once. The V gene is TRBV7-8, the J gene TRBJ1-5, with D tentatively TRBD1 (5 bases). The CDR3 consists of 14 residues. Trimming removed 5 bases from V and 3 bases from J, with 11 bases in between. Germline values: CDR1 SGHVS, CDR2 FQNEAQ. CDR3 residues: CASSSGTDNQPQHF. CDR3 coding DNA: TGTGCCAGCAGCAGCGGGACCGACAATCAGCCCCAGCATTTT.

The chain links TRBV6-6 to TRBJ1-5, with 7 bases lining up with TRBD1. CDR1 and CDR2 (germline): MNHNY, SVGAGI (reference sequence). Losses at the gene ends were 6 bases for V and 6 bases for J; bases not matched to a gene: 11. This CDR3 spans 15 amino acids. The CDR3 DNA is TGTGCCAGCAGGTACAGTACAGGGGTACCTCAGCCCCAGCATTTT. This translates into CASRYSTGVPQPQHF.

The sample holds a few counts of this clone. This rearrangement joins TRBV18 to TRBJ2-7; 10 nucleotides line up with TRBD1. CDR1 and CDR2 from the germline V gene are KGHSH and LQKENI. The length of the CDR3 is 15 residues. The junction had 9 bases not matched to a gene; V was cut back by 5 bases and J by 5 bases. The CDR3 bases are TGTGCCAGCTCATTGACAGGGGGCAGCATCGACGAGCAGTACTTC. Amino acids: CASSLTGGSIDEQYF.